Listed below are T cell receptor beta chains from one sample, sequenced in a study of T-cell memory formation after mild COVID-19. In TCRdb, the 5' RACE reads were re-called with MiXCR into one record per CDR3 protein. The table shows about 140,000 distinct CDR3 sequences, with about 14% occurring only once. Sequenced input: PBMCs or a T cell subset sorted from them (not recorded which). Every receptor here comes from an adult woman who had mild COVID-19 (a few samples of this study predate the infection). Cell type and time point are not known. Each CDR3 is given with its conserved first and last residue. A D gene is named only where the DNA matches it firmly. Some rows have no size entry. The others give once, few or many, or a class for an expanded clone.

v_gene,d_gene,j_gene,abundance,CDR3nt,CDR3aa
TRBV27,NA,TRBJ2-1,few,TGTGCCAGCAGTTTATTAGTGGGGAATGAGCAGTTCTTC,CASSLLVGNEQFF
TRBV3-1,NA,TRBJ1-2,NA,TGTGCCAGCAGCCCTGGCGCAGGATTTCCCTATGGCTACACCTTC,CASSPGAGFPYGYTF
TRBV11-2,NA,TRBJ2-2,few,TGTGCCAGCCTCTTAGTAGGGGGATCGAACACCGGGGAGCTGTTTTTT,CASLLVGGSNTGELFF
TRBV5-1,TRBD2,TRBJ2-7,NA,TGCGCCAGTTACTTAGCGGGGGGTTCCTCCTACGAGCAGTACTTC,CASYLAGGSSYEQYF
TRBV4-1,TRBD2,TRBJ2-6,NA,TGCGCCAGCAGCCGAGGTCTAGCGGGGGGAACCCATCCCTCTGGGGCCAACGTCCTGACTTTC,CASSRGLAGGTHPSGANVLTF
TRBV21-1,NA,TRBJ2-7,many,NA,CASTQRVGSGSYEQYF
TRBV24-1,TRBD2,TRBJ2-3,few,TGTGCCACCAGTGAGTCTAGCGGGAGCCAGGATACGCAGTATTTT,CATSESSGSQDTQYF
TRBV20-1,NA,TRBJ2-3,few,TGCAGTGCTTCTCGCCGGGACATCAGAGTACCAGATACGCAGTATTTT,CSASRRDIRVPDTQYF
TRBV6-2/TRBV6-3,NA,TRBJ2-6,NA,TGTGCCAGCAGCCAAAGCTTTTCAGGGACCAACGTCCTGACTTTC,CASSQSFSGTNVLTF
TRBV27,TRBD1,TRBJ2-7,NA,TGTGCCAGCAGTTCTCCGGGACAGACCTACGAGCAGTACTTC,CASSSPGQTYEQYF
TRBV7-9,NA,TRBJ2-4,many,TGTGCCAGCAGCTTATGGACAGACAAAAACATTCAGTACTTC,CASSLWTDKNIQYF
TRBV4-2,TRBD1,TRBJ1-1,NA,TGTGCCAGCGGACGGACCCAGGGGGTTTGGACTGAAGCTTTCTTT,CASGRTQGVWTEAFF
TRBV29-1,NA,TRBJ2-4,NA,TGCAGCGTTCTGGACAGAGTTAACATTCAGTACTTC,CSVLDRVNIQYF
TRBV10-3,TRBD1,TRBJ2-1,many,TGTGCCATCAGGGGGACAGGGGGCAATGAGCAGTTCTTC,CAIRGTGGNEQFF
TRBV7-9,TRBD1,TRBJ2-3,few,TGTGCCAGCAGCCGTATTACAGGGGGCGCCGCAGATACGCAGTATTTT,CASSRITGGAADTQYF
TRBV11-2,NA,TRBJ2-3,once,TGTGCCAGCAGCTTAATCGCGGGCGCTAGCACAGATACGCAGTATTTT,CASSLIAGASTDTQYF
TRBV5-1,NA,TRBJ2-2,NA,TGCGCCAGTCGGGTCAGCACCGGGGAGCTGTTTTTT,CASRVSTGELFF
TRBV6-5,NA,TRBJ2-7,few,TGTGCCAGCAGTCTTAATCCTAAGTACGAGCAGTACTTC,CASSLNPKYEQYF
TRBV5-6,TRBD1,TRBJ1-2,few,TGTGCCAGCAGCTTCGGACAGGCGGACTATGGCTACACCTTC,CASSFGQADYGYTF
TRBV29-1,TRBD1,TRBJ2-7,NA,TGCAGCGTTGTTCCAGGACAGGGGGCTTACGAGCAGTACTTC,CSVVPGQGAYEQYF
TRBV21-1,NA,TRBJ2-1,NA,TGTGCCAGCAGCAAAGCGCAGGAACCCTACAATGAGCAGTTCTTC,CASSKAQEPYNEQFF
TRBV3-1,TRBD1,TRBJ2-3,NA,TGTGCCAGCAGCCAAGCTATTTACAGGGGGCAGAGCACAGATACGCAGTATTTT,CASSQAIYRGQSTDTQYF
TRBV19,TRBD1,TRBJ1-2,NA,TGTGCCAGTAGTACACGACAGGGGCCAGGCTATGGCTACACCTTC,CASSTRQGPGYGYTF
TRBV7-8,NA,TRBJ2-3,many,TGTGCCAGCAGCCCACGGGGGCCGAGCACAGATACGCAGTATTTT,CASSPRGPSTDTQYF
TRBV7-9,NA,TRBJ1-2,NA,TGTGCCAGCAGCTTAGGGGGCGGGGCTGATGGCTACACCTTC,CASSLGGGADGYTF
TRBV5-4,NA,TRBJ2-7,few,TGTGCCAGTGGGGTCTGGGACTCCTACGAGCAGTACTTC,CASGVWDSYEQYF
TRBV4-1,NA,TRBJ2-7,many,TGTGCCAGCAGCCAGGGGAGCTCCTACGAGCAGTACTTC,CASSQGSSYEQYF
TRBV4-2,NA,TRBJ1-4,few,TGTGCCAGCAGCCAAGCCCCGGGAGGGGATGGCGAAAAACTGTTTTTT,CASSQAPGGDGEKLFF
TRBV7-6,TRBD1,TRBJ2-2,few,TGTGCCAGCAGCGCAAGAAACAGGGGCACCGGGGAGCTGTTTTTT,CASSARNRGTGELFF
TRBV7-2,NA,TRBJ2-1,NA,TGTGCCAGCAGCTTAGCGGGTATTGGGAGGAAATTCAATGAGCAGTTCTTC,CASSLAGIGRKFNEQFF
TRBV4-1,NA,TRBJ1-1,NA,TGCGCCAGCAGCCAAGCGGGATCAGGGTGGGGAAACACTGAAGCTTTCTTT,CASSQAGSGWGNTEAFF
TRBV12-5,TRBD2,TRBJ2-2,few,TGTGCTAGTGGTCTCCTCCCGGGGGGGGCCCCCACCGGGGAGCTGTTTTTT,CASGLLPGGAPTGELFF
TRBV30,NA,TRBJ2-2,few,TGTGCCTGGAGTGTATTAGGGTTAAAAACCGGGGAGCTGTTTTTT,CAWSVLGLKTGELFF
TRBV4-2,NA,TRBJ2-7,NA,TGTGCCAGCAGCCAAGGGGCGGGCTACGAGCAGTACTTC,CASSQGAGYEQYF
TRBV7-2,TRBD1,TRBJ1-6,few,TGTGCCAGCAGCGGACAGGGAGGGACATATAATTCACCCCTCCACTTT,CASSGQGGTYNSPLHF
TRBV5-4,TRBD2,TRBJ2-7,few,TGTGCCAGCAGCTTGCCCAGCGGGAGGATCTACGAGCAGTACTTC,CASSLPSGRIYEQYF
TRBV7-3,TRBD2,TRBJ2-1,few,TGTGCCAGCAGCTGGACTAGCGGGATAAATGAGCAGTTCTTC,CASSWTSGINEQFF
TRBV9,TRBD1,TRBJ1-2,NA,TGTGCCAGCAGCCCCCCAGGACAGGACTATGGCTACACCTTC,CASSPPGQDYGYTF
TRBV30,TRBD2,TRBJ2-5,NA,TGTGCCTGGAGTGTTCGGGACTATCAGTACTTC,CAWSVRDYQYF
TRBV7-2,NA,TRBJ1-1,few,TGTGCCAGCAGCTCGACGCCCTGGGGTGAAGCTTTCTTT,CASSSTPWGEAFF
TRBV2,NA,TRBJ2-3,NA,TGTGCCAGCAGTCCCCAGGCCACCCACACAGATACGCAGTATTTT,CASSPQATHTDTQYF
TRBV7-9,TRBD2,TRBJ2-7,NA,TGTGCCAGCAGCTTTGATGGCGGGAGTGACTACGAGCAGTACTTC,CASSFDGGSDYEQYF
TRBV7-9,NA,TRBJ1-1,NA,TGTGCCAGCAGCTCGAACAGGGATCAGAACACTGAAGCTTTCTTT,CASSSNRDQNTEAFF
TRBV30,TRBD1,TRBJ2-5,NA,TGTGCCTGGAGTGGGGACAGTTCGGGGTCGCAGTACTTC,CAWSGDSSGSQYF
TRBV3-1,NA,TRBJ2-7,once,TGTGCCAGCAGCCCTTACGTGAGAGCCGAGTACGAGCAGTACTTC,CASSPYVRAEYEQYF
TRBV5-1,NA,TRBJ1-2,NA,TGCGCCAGCAGCTTGGGAGACAAGACCTATGGCTACACCTTC,CASSLGDKTYGYTF
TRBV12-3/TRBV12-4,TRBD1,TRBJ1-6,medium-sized,TGTGCCAGCAGCCGCCCGGGACAGGGTAATTCACCCCTCCACTTT,CASSRPGQGNSPLHF
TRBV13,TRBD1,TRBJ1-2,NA,TGTGCCAGCAGCCCCGACAGGGCACCTGATGGCTACACCTTC,CASSPDRAPDGYTF
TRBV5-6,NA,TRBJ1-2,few,TGTGCCAGCAGACGCGACAGGAACTATGGCTACACCTTC,CASRRDRNYGYTF
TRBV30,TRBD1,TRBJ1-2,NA,TGTGCCTGGAAACAGGGGTTCGGCTATGGCTACACCTTC,CAWKQGFGYGYTF
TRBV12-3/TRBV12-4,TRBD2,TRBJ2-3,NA,TGTGCCAGCAGTTTCCAGACTAGCGCAGATACGCAGTATTTT,CASSFQTSADTQYF
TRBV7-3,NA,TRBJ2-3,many,TGTGCCAGCAGCTTACTCCCGACCCACACAGATACGCAGTATTTT,CASSLLPTHTDTQYF
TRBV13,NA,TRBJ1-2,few,TGTGCCAGCAGCGACAGGACAAGTTATAACTATGGCTACACCTTC,CASSDRTSYNYGYTF
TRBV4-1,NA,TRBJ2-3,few,TGCGCCAGCAGCCAAGATCGGACGGGACCAGATACGCAGTATTTT,CASSQDRTGPDTQYF
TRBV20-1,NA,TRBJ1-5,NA,TGCAGTGCTAGTCCGACTGGTTATAGCAATCAGCCCCAGCATTTT,CSASPTGYSNQPQHF
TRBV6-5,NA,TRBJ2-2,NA,TGTGCCAGCAGAACTCCCTCCGGGGAGCTGTTTTTT,CASRTPSGELFF
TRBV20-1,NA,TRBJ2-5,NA,TGCAGTGCTAGAGATCCTCCCTTCCCCCCCGGGCGGGGAGGATACTTCCAAGAGACCCAGTACTTC,CSARDPPFPPGRGGYFQETQYF